Below, 14 T cell receptor beta chains from the same sample are listed, as sequenced in a study of blood T cell repertoires in COVID-19. Measured with immunoSEQ multiplex PCR; TCRdb has only the in-frame clones, and not every one. The table records 71,000 or so clones, less than 95% of them present only once. The sequenced sample was peripheral blood. Receptors were obtained from a woman between 18 and 29 years old with acute or convalescent COVID-19.

V and J are TRBV6-4 and TRBJ2-3, with 12 bases aligning to TRBD1. J was trimmed by 4 bases and V by 0 bases; bases with no gene match: 2. Germline CDR1 and CDR2: MRHNA and SNTAGT. This CDR3 comprises 16 residues. The CDR3 DNA follows: TGTGCCAGCAGTGACTCCGGGACAGGGGGCGCAGATACGCAGTATTTT. Protein sequence: CASSDSGTGGADTQYF.

V usage is TRBV6-2 or TRBV6-3 and J usage is TRBJ2-7; D unresolved. Germline V gives CDR1 MNHEY, CDR2 SVGEGT. CDR3 length: 14 residues. V was pared by 0 bases and J by 2 bases, with 8 bases between. The CDR3, as DNA: TGTGCCAGCAGTTACTCGGCAGGTACCTACGAGCAGTACTTC. This sequence encodes CASSYSAGTYEQYF.

A few counts support this clone. The V gene is TRBV18, the J gene TRBJ2-2, with 13 bases fitting TRBD2. The CDR3 has 17 residues. The trim removed 6 bases at V and 4 bases at J, leaving 8 bases unmatched. From germline, CDR1 is KGHSH and CDR2 LQKENI. As DNA, the CDR3 is TGTGCCAGCTCCCCGGGACTAGCGGGATCACTCACCGGGGAGCTGTTTTTT. Translated, it gives CASSPGLAGSLTGELFF.

V usage is TRBV6-5 and J usage is TRBJ2-7; TRBD1 matches 9 bases. CDR1 and CDR2 from the germline V gene are MNHEY and SVGAGI. Losses at the gene ends were 0 bases for V and 3 bases for J; bases not matched to a gene: 6. The CDR3 spans 16 residues. The chain's CDR3 is CASSYSDGTGIYEQYF. The CDR3 DNA reads TGTGCCAGCAGTTACTCGGACGGGACAGGGATCTACGAGCAGTACTTC.

The rearrangement uses TRBV5-1 and TRBJ2-7, with TRBD2 matching over 12 bases. CDR3 length equals 17 residues. The germline gives CDR1 SGHRS, CDR2 YFSETQ. V lost 0 bases, J lost 7 bases, and 11 bases stayed unmatched. The CDR3 loop reads CASSLERLAGAMEEQYF. The CDR3 region has the DNA TGCGCCAGCAGCTTGGAAAGACTAGCGGGAGCGATGGAAGAGCAGTACTTC.

In its sample, this clone was seen once. The chain's CDR3 is CASSVQGMGNYGYTF. The CDR3 DNA is TGTGCCAGCAGTGTACAGGGGATGGGGAACTATGGCTACACCTTC. This sequence joins TRBV2 and TRBJ1-2, with 7 positions matching TRBD1. The CDR3 is made up of 15 amino acids. Germline-derived CDR1 and CDR2 are SNHLY and FYNNEI. Trimming cost V 4 bases and J 2 bases; bases outside gene matches: 7.

The chain employs TRBV27 and TRBJ2-3; 13 bases match TRBD2. With 5 bases clipped from V and 6 bases from J, the junction kept 5 bases outside the gene matches. In germline, CDR1 is MNHEY, CDR2 SMNVEV (reference sequence). This CDR3 is 15 amino acids long. DNA for the CDR3: TGTGCCAGCAGTCAACTAGCGGGGGGGCTGGATACGCAGTATTTT. Encoded protein: CASSQLAGGLDTQYF.

The genes are TRBV7-2 and TRBJ1-2; 10 bases line up with TRBD1. The trim removed 5 bases at V and 8 bases at J, leaving 5 bases unmatched. CDR3 size: 13 residues. CDR1 SGHTA and CDR2 FQGNSA come from the germline V gene. The CDR3 reads CASSKGQGGGYTF. CDR3 coding DNA: TGTGCCAGCAGCAAAGGACAGGGGGGCGGCTACACCTTC.

The CDR3 sequence is CASSLAGGPDTQYF. The CDR3 region has the DNA TGCGCCAGCAGCTTGGCGGGGGGGCCAGATACGCAGTATTTT. The chain is built from TRBV5-1 and TRBJ2-3; 8 bases are shared with TRBD2. Trimming cost V 0 bases and J 4 bases; bases outside gene matches: 1. CDR1 is SGHRS, CDR2 YFSETQ, per germline. CDR3 length: 14 amino acids. The variable domain in full, with the rest retrieved from reference TRBV5-1 and TRBJ2-3, is KAGVTQTPRYLIKTRGQQVTLSCSPISGHRSVSWYQQTPGQGLQFLFEYFSETQRNKGNFPGRFSGRQFSNSRSEMNVSTLELGDSALYLCASSLAGGPDTQYFGPGTRLTVL.

In the case of this clone: Other DNA sequences in this specimen translate into the identical CDR3. The genes are TRBV30 and TRBJ2-3, with D tentatively TRBD2 (5 bases). This CDR3 region has 12 residues. The germline CDR1 and CDR2 sequences are GTSNPN and SVGIG (reference sequence). The germline V and J ends were trimmed by 2 bases and 3 bases, with 6 bases remaining between them. Here the CDR3 DNA reads TGTGCCTGGAGTCGGGGAACAGATACGCAGTATTTT. Its protein product is CAWSRGTDTQYF.

J is TRBJ2-7 and V is TRBV2, with 7 bases that match TRBD1. Germline CDR1 is SNHLY and CDR2 is FYNNEI. The CDR3 has 15 amino acids. V gave up 5 bases and J gave up 3 bases; unmatched junction bases: 10. CDR3 sequence reads: CASSPPVGQDYEQYF. The CDR3 DNA is TGTGCCAGCAGTCCCCCCGTCGGACAGGACTACGAGCAGTACTTC.

The J gene is TRBJ2-2, the V gene TRBV7-9; D is undetermined. Per germline, CDR1 SEHNR and CDR2 FQNEAQ (reference sequence). V was shortened by 5 bases and J by 4 bases, with 11 bases between the two germline ends. The CDR3 extends over 14 amino acids. The CDR3 protein is CASSPSGGTGELFF. In DNA form, the CDR3 reads TGTGCCAGCAGCCCCTCAGGTGGCACCGGGGAGCTGTTTTTT.

The rearrangement links TRBV2 to TRBJ1-1, with 8 bases lining up with TRBD1. This CDR3 contains 13 residues. Per the germline V gene, CDR1 is SNHLY and CDR2 is FYNNEI. The V and J ends lost 10 bases and 6 bases, in that order; junction bases with no gene match: 10. In DNA, the CDR3 is TGTGCCAACACGGACAGGGCTTCCCCTGAAGCTTTCTTT. This codes for CANTDRASPEAFF. Filled out from reference TRBV2 and TRBJ1-1, the complete variable domain reads EPEVTQTPSHQVTQMGQEVILRCVPISNHLYFYWYRQILGQKVEFLVSFYNNEISEKSEIFDDQFSVERPDGSNFTLKIRSTKLEDSAMYFCANTDRASPEAFFGQGTRLTVV.

There are a few counts of this clone. V usage is TRBV11-2 and J usage is TRBJ1-2, with D unclear. The V and J ends lost 0 bases and 1 base respectively, with 6 bases between them. Germline CDR1 and CDR2: SGHAT and FQNNGV. The CDR3 is 14 amino acids. CDR3 in DNA: TGTGCCAGCAGCTTAGATCCCGTTAACTATGGCTACACCTTC. Translation gives CASSLDPVNYGYTF.